The 21 T cell receptor beta chains given below trace back to one sample, sequenced in a study of control samples from healthy donors and cancer patients. The table came from immunoSEQ multiplex PCR; TCRdb's copy has only in-frame clones and leaves some out. Of approximately 180,000 clones in the sample, 75% to 95% were seen once. The sequenced material came from blood. These receptors were obtained from a woman in her thirties or forties in good health.

The chain is built from TRBV9 and TRBJ1-1, with 8 bases aligning to TRBD1. Per germline, CDR1 SGDLS and CDR2 YYNGEE. The trim removed 3 bases at V and 6 bases at J, leaving 4 bases unmatched. The CDR3 sequence is 13 residues long. The DNA for the CDR3 is TGTGCCAGCAGCGCGACAGGGGTTGCTGAAGCTTTCTTT. Translating gives CASSATGVAEAFF.

J is TRBJ2-3 and V is TRBV7-6, with 8 bases aligning to TRBD2. CDR1 SGHVS and CDR2 FNYEAQ come from the germline V gene. The CDR3 contains 16 residues. The trim removed 1 base at V and 6 bases at J, leaving 9 bases unmatched. CDR3 region: CASSLEAGVPWDTQYF. The CDR3, as DNA: TGTGCCAGCAGCTTAGAAGCGGGGGTTCCCTGGGATACGCAGTATTTT.

Points on this clone: An end of the junction differs from the germline gene, which may be a read error. Other DNA sequences in the same sample also yield this CDR3. The V and J genes are TRBV19 and TRBJ2-6, with D perhaps matching TRBD1 (5 bases). The CDR3 has 16 amino acids. Germline V gene lookup returns CDR1 LNHDA and CDR2 SQIVND (reference sequence). This chain's CDR3 is CASSNWGGSGANVLTF. For the CDR3, the DNA is TGTGCCAGTAGTAATTGGGGCGGCTCTGGGGCCAACGTCCTAACTTTC.

The V call is TRBV10-2, the J call TRBJ2-2; the match to TRBD2 covers 13 bases. The germline gives CDR1 WSHSY, CDR2 SAAADI. The V and J ends lost 5 bases and 6 bases, in that order; junction bases with no gene match: 3. CDR3 length: 15 residues. The CDR3, as DNA: TGCGCCAGCAGTACTAGCGGGGGGGCCGCCGGGGAGCTGTTTTTT. Its protein is CASSTSGGAAGELFF.

CDR3 region: CASSLGQGGYNEQFF. The CDR3 bases are TGTGCCAGCAGCCTCGGACAGGGGGGGTACAATGAGCAGTTCTTC. The rearrangement links TRBV11-1 to TRBJ2-1; 10 positions match TRBD1. Germline CDR1 SGHAT, CDR2 FQDESV (reference sequence). J lost 4 bases, V lost 5 bases, and 5 bases had no gene match. The CDR3 length is 15 residues.

This rearrangement joins TRBV7-6 to TRBJ2-5; D is perhaps TRBD2 (5 bases). The CDR3 length is 15 residues. From germline, CDR1 is SGHVS and CDR2 FNYEAQ. V lost 3 bases to trimming and J lost 1 base, with 12 bases between them. The CDR3: CASSFITGSQETQYF. CDR3 DNA sequence: TGTGCCAGCAGCTTCATAACGGGGTCCCAAGAGACCCAGTACTTC.

The chain recombines TRBV15 with TRBJ2-7; 9 bases map to TRBD1. Germline-derived CDR1 and CDR2 are LNHNV and YYDKDF (reference sequence). V gave up 1 base and J gave up 9 bases; unmatched junction bases: 7. The CDR3 covers 14 residues. The CDR3 sequence: CATSRAQGAPGQYF. The CDR3 region has the DNA TGTGCCACCAGCAGAGCACAGGGGGCTCCGGGGCAGTACTTC.

The chain is built from TRBV7-9 and TRBJ1-2; no clear D gene. This CDR3 has 11 amino acids. With 4 bases removed from V and 8 bases from J, the gap between germline ends came to 8 bases. Per germline, CDR1 SEHNR and CDR2 FQNEAQ (reference sequence). CDR3 loop: CASSSYGGYTF. The DNA of the CDR3 is TGTGCCAGCAGCTCGTACGGCGGCTACACCTTC.

This clone has just one count. The chain couples TRBV19 to TRBJ1-6; a possible D gene is TRBD1 (6 bases). Germline V gene sequence: CDR1 LNHDA, CDR2 SQIVND (reference sequence). The germline V and J ends were trimmed by 6 bases and 8 bases, with 14 bases remaining between them. The CDR3 is 14 residues long. As DNA, the CDR3 is TGTGCCAGTAGCAAGGACAGTGGGTATTCACCCCTCCACTTT. Protein product: CASSKDSGYSPLHF.

The chain is built from TRBV10-2 and TRBJ2-5; either TRBD1 or TRBD2 may fit D (5 bases each). The CDR3 runs to 12 residues. The germline V gene encodes CDR1 WSHSY and CDR2 SAAADI. Trimming left V 3 bases short and J 5 bases short, with 7 bases between. CDR3: CASSDRGETQYF. The CDR3 nucleotides read TGCGCCAGCAGTGATCGGGGCGAGACCCAGTACTTC.

J is TRBJ1-2 and V is TRBV5-1; tentative D call: TRBD1 (5 bases). Germline assignment: CDR1 SGHRS and CDR2 YFSETQ. The V end lost 0 bases, the J end lost 5 bases, and 14 bases lay between the germline ends. The CDR3 is made up of 15 amino acids. The CDR3 nucleotides read TGCGCCAGCAGCTTGGGGAGGGGCGCTGAGTATGGCTACACCTTC. Translation gives CASSLGRGAEYGYTF.

Details on this clone: The sample holds other DNA sequences that translate to the same CDR3. This CDR3 reads CASSLTNTEAFF. The CDR3 DNA sequence: TGTGCCAGCAGTCTGACTAACACTGAAGCTTTCTTT. V and J are TRBV28 and TRBJ1-1, with D unclear. CDR3 length: 12 residues. The V end lost 5 bases, the J end lost 2 bases, and 6 bases lay between the germline ends. Looked up from germline, CDR1 is MDHEN and CDR2 is SYDVKM.

This clone was seen once. The rearrangement joins TRBV7-5 to TRBJ2-7; the table's D call, TRBD1, has no DNA check behind it. TRBV7-5 is classified as a pseudogene. This CDR3 is 12 amino acids long. The CDR3 nucleotides are TGTGTCAGCGGCAGGAATACCTACGAGCAGTACTTC. Amino acids: CVSGRNTYEQYF.

This clone was counted only a few times. This sample includes further DNA sequences coding for the same CDR3. V usage is TRBV6-1 and J usage is TRBJ2-5; D uncertain. V was pared by 3 bases and J by 4 bases, with 6 bases between. Germline values: CDR1 MNHNS, CDR2 SASEGT. The CDR3 runs 12 residues. In nucleotides, the CDR3 is TGTGCCAGCAGTGATCGAGGAGAGACCCAGTACTTC. It specifies CASSDRGETQYF.

The J gene is TRBJ1-4, the V gene TRBV6-6, with TRBD1 matching 7 bases. The CDR3 spans 14 residues. J was trimmed by 2 bases and V by 4 bases; bases with no gene match: 1. Germline CDR1 reads MNHNY; CDR2 reads SVGAGI (reference sequence). The CDR3 spells CASSSQGTNEKLFF. The CDR3 bases are TGTGCCAGCAGTTCACAGGGGACTAATGAAAAACTGTTTTTT.

The chain joins TRBV20-1 to TRBJ2-1; D is unresolved. With 6 bases removed from V and 4 bases from J, the gap between germline ends came to 7 bases. CDR1 is DFQATT and CDR2 is SNEGSKA in the germline V gene (reference sequence). The CDR3 is 11 residues long. The CDR3, as DNA: TGCAGTGCCGCTCAGTACAATGAGCAGTTCTTC. Amino acids: CSAAQYNEQFF.

V and J are TRBV7-2 and TRBJ2-1, with 7 nucleotides matching TRBD2. The trim removed 5 bases at V and 4 bases at J, leaving 8 bases unmatched. Germline CDR1 and CDR2: SGHTA and FQGNSA. The CDR3 length is 15 residues. CDR3 sequence: CASSPMAGGYNEQFF. CDR3 coding DNA: TGTGCCAGCAGCCCAATGGCCGGGGGGTACAATGAGCAGTTCTTC.

The V call is TRBV6-4, the J call TRBJ2-2, with D maybe TRBD1 (6 bases). Germline values: CDR1 MRHNA, CDR2 SNTAGT. The CDR3 covers 14 residues. V lost 7 bases, J lost 1 base, and 10 bases lay in between. The CDR3 reads CASNEGENTGELFF. The CDR3 coding sequence is TGTGCCAGCAATGAGGGGGAGAACACCGGGGAGCTGTTTTTT.

This chain connects TRBV2 to TRBJ2-6; no firm D call. The germline V and J ends were trimmed by 7 bases and 4 bases, with 14 bases remaining between them. CDR3 size: 15 residues. In germline, CDR1 is SNHLY, CDR2 FYNNEI. CDR3 protein: CASMFERSGANVLTF. The DNA for the CDR3 is TGTGCCAGCATGTTCGAGAGGTCCGGGGCCAACGTCCTGACTTTC. The complete variable domain, with remaining parts taken from reference TRBV2 and TRBJ2-6, reads EPEVTQTPSHQVTQMGQEVILRCVPISNHLYFYWYRQILGQKVEFLVSFYNNEISEKSEIFDDQFSVERPDGSNFTLKIRSTKLEDSAMYFCASMFERSGANVLTFGAGSRLTVL.

This sequence joins TRBV12-5 and TRBJ2-3; D is possibly TRBD1 (5 bases). The V gene lost 1 base and the J gene lost 8 bases, with 10 bases spanning the gap. In germline, CDR1 is LGHNT, CDR2 FRNRAP. This CDR3 region has 13 residues. The CDR3 nucleotides read TGTGCTAGTGGTTTGGAACAGGCGACTACGCAGTATTTT. Residues: CASGLEQATTQYF.

The CDR3 here is CASSLFLNSPLHF. CDR3 nucleotides: TGTGCCAGCAGTTTATTTTTAAATTCACCCCTCCACTTT. The chain combines TRBV27 with TRBJ1-6, with D unresolved. The CDR3 extends over 13 amino acids. With 1 base removed from V and 7 bases from J, the gap between germline ends came to 5 bases. Germline assignment: CDR1 MNHEY and CDR2 SMNVEV (reference sequence).